The 13 T cell receptor beta chains given below trace back to one sample, sequenced in a study of blood T cells in healthy people across ages. Together with a sample-barcoded 5' primer, a J-beta primer mix was included in a second PCR lasting about 6 to 11 cycles. TCRdb analysed the 5' RACE reads with MiXCR anew, one entry per CDR3 protein. The sample shows around 650,000 distinct CDR3 sequences, about a third of them seen only once. Input material: blood. Every receptor here comes from a woman older than 75 in good health.

To note about this clonotype: The junction shows a germline mismatch at one end, possibly a read error. The gene calls are TRBV12-3 or TRBV12-4 and TRBJ2-3, with a possible D match to TRBD1 (6 bases). The CDR3 runs 14 residues. Here the CDR3 reads CASSYRGGSDTQYF. In DNA, the CDR3 is TGTGCCAGCAGCTATAGAGGGGGATCAGATACGCAATATTTT.

The sample holds many counts of this clonotype. The chain employs TRBV5-1 and TRBJ2-7; the match to TRBD1 covers 9 bases. Looked up from germline, CDR1 is SGHRS and CDR2 is YFSETQ. The J segment lost 2 bases and the V segment lost 4 bases, leaving 7 bases of the junction unmatched. The CDR3 contains 15 residues. The DNA of the CDR3 is TGCGCCAGCAGCCTGGGGACAGGGAACGCCTACGAGCAGTACTTC. This codes for CASSLGTGNAYEQYF.

Comments on this clonotype: The junction and the germline gene differ at one end; a read error may be behind it. The chain employs TRBV20-1 and TRBJ2-1, with D maybe TRBD1 (6 bases). CDR3 length equals 14 residues. CDR1 is DFQATT and CDR2 is SNEGSKA in the germline V gene (reference sequence). CDR3 region: CSAAGVSSYDEQFF. The CDR3 DNA sequence: TGCAGTGCTGCAGGGGTAAGCTCCTACGATGAGCAGTTCTTC.

V and J are TRBV7-9 and TRBJ1-2; D gene uncertain. CDR1 is SEHNR and CDR2 is FQNEAQ in the germline V gene (reference sequence). CDR3 size: 14 residues. V was trimmed by 7 bases and J by 4 bases, leaving 16 bases between them. The CDR3 region is CASTKDANLYGYTF. CDR3 DNA: TGTGCCAGCACCAAGGACGCGAACCTCTATGGCTACACCTTC. Using reference TRBV7-9 and TRBJ1-2 for the parts outside the CDR3, the full variable domain is DTGVSQNPRHKITKRGQNVTFRCDPISEHNRLYWYRQTLGQGPEFLTYFQNEAQLEKSRLLSDRFSAERPKGSFSTLEIQRTEQGDSAMYLCASTKDANLYGYTFGSGTRLTVV.

In this sample, this clonotype turned up once. The chain joins TRBV12-3 or TRBV12-4 to TRBJ2-7; TRBD2 aligns across 10 bases. V gave up 6 bases and J gave up 9 bases; unmatched junction bases: 2. The CDR3 spans 11 residues. Here the CDR3 DNA reads TGTGCCAGCAGAGCGGGAGGGACGCAGTACTTC. Translating it yields CASRAGGTQYF.

A few counts support this clonotype. The chain joins TRBV20-1 to TRBJ1-5; D perhaps matches TRBD1 (5 bases). Germline V gives CDR1 DFQATT, CDR2 SNEGSKA (reference sequence). Trimming took 4 bases from V and 7 from J, leaving 11 bases between them. The CDR3 spans 12 residues. CDR3 loop: CSAKGSLQPQHF. The DNA of the CDR3 is TGCAGTGCTAAGGGGTCCCTCCAGCCCCAGCATTTT.

This chain links TRBV5-8 with TRBJ2-1, with 14 positions matching TRBD2. Germline V lookup: CDR1 SGHTS, CDR2 YDEGEE. Losses at the gene ends were 4 bases for V and 7 bases for J; bases not matched to a gene: 4. The length of the CDR3 is 15 residues. CDR3 amino acids: CASSRGLAGVNEQFF. CDR3 DNA: TGTGCCAGCAGCCGGGGACTAGCGGGGGTGAATGAGCAGTTCTTC.

Remarks on this clonotype: The junction and the germline gene differ at one end; a read error may be behind it. The CDR3 nucleotides are TGTGCCAGCTCACCAGGTCAGGGGGAAAATTCACCCCCCCACTTT. As protein: CASSPGQGENSPPHF. The chain joins TRBV18 to TRBJ1-6, with TRBD1 matching 7 bases. The CDR3 has 15 residues. The germline V gene encodes CDR1 KGHSH and CDR2 LQKENI. Full variable domain (rest looked up from reference TRBV18 and TRBJ1-6): NAGVMQNPRHLVRRRGQEARLRCSPMKGHSHVYWYRQLPEEGLKFMVYLQKENIIDESGMPKERFSAEFPKEGPSILRIQQVVRGDSAAYFCASSPGQGENSPPHFGNGTRLTVT.

The genes are TRBV6-2 or TRBV6-3 and TRBJ2-3, with D maybe TRBD2 (6 bases). CDR1 is MNHEY, CDR2 SVGEGT, per germline. Trimming shortened V by 2 bases and J by 9 bases, and 12 bases separated the two germline ends. The CDR3 has 13 residues. CDR3 sequence (DNA): TGTGCCAGCAGTTACCCTGGACGGGGGACGCAGTATTTT. It yields the protein CASSYPGRGTQYF.

The chain is built from TRBV20-1 and TRBJ2-2; 9 bases agree with TRBD1. J was trimmed by 8 bases and V by 0 bases; bases with no gene match: 13. CDR1 and CDR2 (germline): DFQATT, SNEGSKA (reference sequence). The CDR3 totals 17 residues. The CDR3 DNA reads as TGCAGTGCTAGAGATCAAGTGACGGGACAGGGTCGTGGGGAGCTGTTTTTT. It specifies CSARDQVTGQGRGELFF.

The rearrangement uses TRBV20-1 and TRBJ2-5; 8 positions agree with TRBD2. With V trimmed by 6 bases and J by 2 bases, 8 bases remained unmatched. Germline loops: CDR1 DFQATT, CDR2 SNEGSKA (reference sequence). The CDR3 has 14 amino acids. The CDR3 DNA follows: TGCAGTGCCCAGGATGCGGGAGGACAAGAGACCCAGTACTTC. Translated: CSAQDAGGQETQYF.

This clonotype came up a few times. The rearrangement links TRBV30 to TRBJ1-1, with D hard to call. The CDR3 runs 14 residues. V was clipped by 0 bases and J by 4 bases, with 12 bases between them. The germline V gene encodes CDR1 GTSNPN and CDR2 SVGIG (reference sequence). Written as DNA, the CDR3 is TGTGCCTGGAGTGTTCTCGATTATAGCACTGAAGCTTTCTTT. Translated: CAWSVLDYSTEAFF.

The chain has TRBV15 and TRBJ2-2; 9 nucleotides align to TRBD1. The germline V gene has CDR1 LNHNV and CDR2 YYDKDF (reference sequence). Trimming at V came to 1 base and at J to 6 bases, leaving 3 bases not matched to a gene. The CDR3 has 15 amino acids. The CDR3 spells CATSRVQGAPGELFF. The CDR3 DNA reads TGTGCCACCAGCAGAGTACAGGGGGCGCCCGGGGAGCTGTTTTTT.